Below, 25 T cell receptor beta chains from the same sample are listed, as sequenced in a study of T cell responses to AZD1222 COVID-19 vaccine. Data came from immunoSEQ multiplex PCR; TCRdb stores just in-frame clones and leaves some out. The data hold 150,000 to 200,000 clones, with around 93% observed a single time. The specimen was peripheral blood, collected on day 0 of AZD1222 vaccination. The receptors derive from an adult in good health.

The table lists this clone with a few counts. The genes are TRBV12-3 or TRBV12-4 and TRBJ1-5, with TRBD1 as a possible D gene (5 bases). This CDR3 comprises 13 residues. V dropped 5 bases and J dropped 5 bases, with 10 bases sitting between them. The CDR3 sequence: CASSADSYQPQHF. The DNA for the CDR3 is TGTGCCAGCAGTGCTGACAGTTATCAGCCCCAGCATTTT.

This clone was observed once. V usage is TRBV24-1 and J usage is TRBJ1-2, with 8 bases lining up with TRBD1. Germline CDR1 is KGHDR and CDR2 is SFDVKD. The V and J ends lost 4 bases and 7 bases, in that order; junction bases with no gene match: 10. The CDR3 sequence is 15 residues long. The CDR3 reads CATSDPRDRWSGYTF. The CDR3 bases are TGTGCCACCAGTGACCCCCGGGACAGGTGGTCTGGCTACACCTTC.

V usage is TRBV30 and J usage is TRBJ2-1; D possibly corresponds to TRBD1 (5 bases). V gave up 3 bases and J gave up 6 bases, with 21 bases separating them. The germline CDR1 and CDR2 sequences are GTSNPN and SVGIG (reference sequence). The CDR3 extends over 16 amino acids. CDR3 DNA sequence: TGTGCCTGGAGGGCTTCCGACAGACGTGAAGGCAATGAGCAGTTCTTC. Protein product: CAWRASDRREGNEQFF.

The chain's CDR3 is CATLTAGELFF. CDR3 coding DNA: TGTGCCACCCTCACAGCCGGGGAGCTGTTTTTT. The gene calls are TRBV19 and TRBJ2-2; D call uncertain. Trimming cost V 10 bases and J 6 bases, with 9 bases left between them. This CDR3 comprises 11 residues. Germline CDR1 and CDR2: LNHDA and SQIVND (reference sequence).

The chain carries TRBV24-1 and TRBJ2-5, with a possible D match to TRBD2 (5 bases). The CDR3 spans 13 residues. Trimming stripped 1 base from V and 5 bases from J, with 7 bases between. Germline V gene sequence: CDR1 KGHDR, CDR2 SFDVKD. Here the CDR3 reads CATSDFWEETQYF. CDR3 DNA sequence: TGTGCCACCAGTGATTTTTGGGAGGAGACCCAGTACTTC.

In this sample, this clone turned up once. CDR3 sequence reads: CASSPGLVRRETQYF. CDR3 nucleotide sequence: TGTGCCAGCTCACCGGGACTTGTAAGAAGAGAGACCCAGTACTTC. The chain recombines TRBV18 with TRBJ2-5, with a possible D match to TRBD2 (6 bases). Per the germline V gene, CDR1 is KGHSH and CDR2 is LQKENI. Trimming shortened V by 3 bases and J by 4 bases, and 15 bases separated the two germline ends. This CDR3 region has 15 residues.

In nucleotides, the CDR3 is TGTGCCACCAGTGTTTTCGATGAGCAGTTCTTC. This sequence encodes CATSVFDEQFF. This chain links TRBV24-1 with TRBJ2-1; no clear D. The CDR3 is made up of 11 amino acids. Germline CDR1 and CDR2: KGHDR and SFDVKD. The V and J ends lost 5 bases and 8 bases respectively, with 6 bases between them.

The count of this clone is one. The chain recombines TRBV7-6 with TRBJ1-3; D might be TRBD1 (5 bases). Deletions cut 0 bases from V and 0 bases from J, with 12 bases between. The CDR3 is 17 residues long. CDR1 is SGHVS and CDR2 is FNYEAQ in the germline V gene. CDR3 sequence (DNA): TGTGCCAGCAGCTTAGCCCGAGTGGGGCTCTCTGGAAACACCATATATTTT. This sequence encodes CASSLARVGLSGNTIYF. Drawing the rest from reference TRBV7-6 and TRBJ1-3, the complete variable domain is GAGVSQSPRYKVTKRGQDVALRCDPISGHVSLYWYRQALGQGPEFLTYFNYEAQQDKSGLPNDRFSAERPEGSISTLTIQRTEQRDSAMYRCASSLARVGLSGNTIYFGEGSWLTVV.

V and J are TRBV11-1 and TRBJ2-7; 10 bases match TRBD2. Germline V lookup: CDR1 SGHAT, CDR2 FQDESV (reference sequence). The J segment lost 5 bases and the V segment lost 5 bases, leaving 12 bases of the junction unmatched. The CDR3 runs 16 residues. The CDR3 region is CASSGGASGSLNEQYF. Written as DNA, the CDR3 is TGTGCCAGCAGCGGGGGGGCTAGCGGGAGTCTCAACGAGCAGTACTTC.

The chain links TRBV7-9 to TRBJ2-7; no firm D call. Germline-derived CDR1 and CDR2 are SEHNR and FQNEAQ (reference sequence). The CDR3 totals 12 residues. The V end was cut by 5 bases, the J end by 7 bases, with 12 bases between. CDR3 nucleotide sequence: TGTGCCAGCAGCCCGAGCTCCTGGGAGCAGTACTTC. Its protein is CASSPSSWEQYF.

The rearrangement uses TRBV5-6 and TRBJ1-3, with D unresolved. The germline V gene encodes CDR1 SGHDT and CDR2 YYEEEE. The ends were cut back, 2 bases at V and 8 bases at J, with 8 bases in the middle. There are 12 residues in the CDR3. The CDR3 DNA reads TGTGCCAGCAGCTTCATTGGCGACACCATATATTTT. Its translation is CASSFIGDTIYF.

This chain connects TRBV3-1 (or the pseudogene TRBV3-2) to TRBJ2-1; 7 bases are shared with TRBD2. The V gene end was trimmed by 1 base and the J gene end by 3 bases; junction bases not matched to a gene: 6. The CDR3 extends over 16 amino acids. In germline, CDR1 is LGHDT, CDR2 YNNKEL (reference sequence). The CDR3 loop is CASSQGWPSGYNEQFF. As DNA, the CDR3 is TGTGCCAGCAGCCAAGGGTGGCCTAGCGGCTACAATGAGCAGTTCTTC.

The V and J genes are TRBV28 and TRBJ1-2, with a tentative D call TRBD1 (5 bases). The V end lost 4 bases, the J end lost 5 bases, and 11 bases lay between the germline ends. Germline V gene lookup returns CDR1 MDHEN and CDR2 SYDVKM. CDR3 length: 13 amino acids. CDR3 DNA sequence: TGTGCCAGCAGTTATGGGGCGTTTTATGGCTACACCTTC. It codes for CASSYGAFYGYTF.

The V and J genes are TRBV10-3 and TRBJ2-5, with 7 positions matching TRBD1. Germline V gene sequence: CDR1 ENHRY, CDR2 SYGVKD. The junction had 3 bases not matched to a gene; V was cut back by 3 bases and J by 5 bases. This CDR3 contains 13 residues. CDR3 sequence reads: CAISERGPETQYF. CDR3 nucleotides: TGTGCCATCAGTGAAAGGGGGCCGGAGACCCAGTACTTC.

The chain links TRBV12-3 or TRBV12-4 to TRBJ1-2; possible D gene TRBD1, 6 bases. The CDR3 length is 12 residues. V was clipped by 6 bases and J by 8 bases, with 13 bases between them. The DNA of the CDR3 is TGTGCCAGCAGGACAACAGGGCGAGGCTACACCTTC. Encoded protein: CASRTTGRGYTF.

J is TRBJ2-5 and V is TRBV6-1; TRBD2 is a possible D gene (7 bases). Germline V lookup: CDR1 MNHNS, CDR2 SASEGT. CDR3 length: 17 residues. The germline V and J ends were trimmed by 1 base and 0 bases, with 15 bases remaining between them. CDR3 region: CASSEVGGWDNQETQYF. CDR3 nucleotide sequence: TGTGCCAGCAGTGAAGTGGGGGGGTGGGACAACCAAGAGACCCAGTACTTC.

A single count supports this clone. The chain is built from TRBV25-1 and TRBJ1-5; D gene uncertain. The CDR3 extends over 14 amino acids. The V end was cut by 3 bases, the J end by 1 base, with 7 bases between. The germline CDR1 and CDR2 sequences are MGHDK and SYGVNS. The CDR3 DNA sequence: TGTGCCAGCAGTGAGGGTTTGAGCAATCAGCCCCAGCATTTT. Translation gives CASSEGLSNQPQHF. The full variable domain, completed using reference TRBV25-1 and TRBJ1-5, is EADIYQTPRYLVIGTGKKITLECSQTMGHDKMYWYQQDPGMELHLIHYSYGVNSTEKGDLSSESTVSRIRTEHFPLTLESARPSHTSQYLCASSEGLSNQPQHFGDGTRLSIL.

The chain employs TRBV19 and TRBJ2-2, with 10 bases identical to TRBD2. This CDR3 has 16 amino acids. The J segment lost 4 bases and the V segment lost 9 bases, leaving 11 bases of the junction unmatched. Germline CDR1 is LNHDA and CDR2 is SQIVND (reference sequence). CDR3 DNA sequence: TGTGCCAGCCGCCATCTAGCGGGAGAAGGCACCGGGGAGCTGTTTTTT. Translating it yields CASRHLAGEGTGELFF.

V is TRBV5-1 and J is TRBJ1-2, with unresolved D. V was shortened by 2 bases and J by 6 bases, with 11 bases between the two germline ends. This CDR3 has 13 amino acids. Germline V gene data show CDR1 as SGHRS and CDR2 as YFSETQ. The CDR3 DNA is TGCGCCAGCAGCTTTGTTGCGGCGAATGGCTACACCTTC. Translating it yields CASSFVAANGYTF.

This chain uses TRBV28 with TRBJ1-4; 9 nucleotides agree with TRBD1. This CDR3 comprises 14 residues. The ends lost 6 bases at V and 8 bases at J; junction bases unmatched: 7. CDR1 is MDHEN and CDR2 is SYDVKM in the germline V gene. The CDR3 here is CASRTTGGIEKLFF. The CDR3 DNA sequence: TGTGCCAGCAGGACGACAGGGGGAATCGAAAAACTGTTTTTT.

The genes are TRBV15 and TRBJ2-7; D might be TRBD1 or TRBD2, each matching 5 bases. Trimming took off 5 bases at V and 6 bases at J, with 20 bases between the two ends. This CDR3 has 15 residues. The germline V gene has CDR1 LNHNV and CDR2 YYDKDF (reference sequence). In DNA, the CDR3 is TGTGCCACCAGCCCACGAACCGGGACCTCGGGCGAGCAGTACTTC. Encoded protein: CATSPRTGTSGEQYF. Combining the CDR3 with reference TRBV15 and TRBJ2-7 gives the whole variable domain DAMVIQNPRYQVTQFGKPVTLSCSQTLNHNVMYWYQQKSSQAPKLLFHYYDKDFNNEADTPDNFQSRRPNTSFCFLDIRSPGLGDTAMYLCATSPRTGTSGEQYFGPGTRLTVT.

V and J are TRBV11-2 and TRBJ1-5; 7 nucleotides match TRBD1. This CDR3 spans 15 amino acids. The germline V gene has CDR1 SGHAT and CDR2 FQNNGV. J lost 6 bases, V lost 2 bases, and 7 bases had no gene match. CDR3 amino acids: CASSLNTGVGQPQHF. The CDR3 nucleotides are TGTGCCAGCAGCTTAAACACAGGGGTTGGTCAGCCCCAGCATTTT. The full variable domain, its missing parts supplied by reference TRBV11-2 and TRBJ1-5, is EAGVAQSPRYKIIEKRQSVAFWCNPISGHATLYWYQQILGQGPKLLIQFQNNGVVDDSQLPKDRFSAERLKGVDSTLKIQPAKLEDSAVYLCASSLNTGVGQPQHFGDGTRLSIL.

The CDR3 protein is CATSETGELFF. The CDR3 DNA is TGTGCCACCAGTGAGACCGGGGAGCTGTTTTTT. The chain joins TRBV24-1 to TRBJ2-2, with D hard to call. The length of the CDR3 is 11 residues. In germline, CDR1 is KGHDR, CDR2 SFDVKD. The V end was cut by 4 bases, the J end by 5 bases, with 1 base between.

The genes are TRBV29-1 and TRBJ1-3; 9 nucleotides match TRBD1. Germline trimming cut 6 bases from V and 4 bases from J; bases unmatched to any gene: 7. Looked up from germline, CDR1 is SQVTM and CDR2 is ANQGSEA. This CDR3 contains 14 residues. CDR3 bases: TGCAGCGTAAAACAGGGGGCCGGCGGAAACACCATATATTTT. It yields the protein CSVKQGAGGNTIYF.

The chain combines TRBV27 with TRBJ2-7; possibly TRBD2 for D (5 bases). The germline V gene encodes CDR1 MNHEY and CDR2 SMNVEV (reference sequence). V was cut by 7 bases and J by 0 bases, with 7 bases left in between. This CDR3 region has 12 residues. CDR3 DNA sequence: TGTGCCAGCATAAGCGGCTCCTACGAGCAGTACTTC. Translated: CASISGSYEQYF.